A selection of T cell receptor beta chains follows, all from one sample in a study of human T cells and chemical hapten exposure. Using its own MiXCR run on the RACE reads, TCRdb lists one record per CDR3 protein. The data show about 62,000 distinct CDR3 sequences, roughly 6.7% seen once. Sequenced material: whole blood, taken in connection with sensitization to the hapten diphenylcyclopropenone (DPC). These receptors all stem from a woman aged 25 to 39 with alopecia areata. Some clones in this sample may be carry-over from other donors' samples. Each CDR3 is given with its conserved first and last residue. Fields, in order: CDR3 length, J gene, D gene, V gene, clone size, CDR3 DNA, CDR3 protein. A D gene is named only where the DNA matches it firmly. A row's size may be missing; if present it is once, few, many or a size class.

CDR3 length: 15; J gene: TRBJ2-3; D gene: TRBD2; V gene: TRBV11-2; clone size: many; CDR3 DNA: TGTGCCAGCAGCTTACTAGCGGTTAGCACAGATACGCAGTATTTT; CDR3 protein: CASSLLAVSTDTQYF
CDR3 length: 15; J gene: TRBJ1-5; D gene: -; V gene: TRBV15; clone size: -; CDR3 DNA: TGTGCCACCAGCAGAGCATTATTCCAAGATCAGCCCCAGCATTTT; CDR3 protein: CATSRALFQDQPQHF
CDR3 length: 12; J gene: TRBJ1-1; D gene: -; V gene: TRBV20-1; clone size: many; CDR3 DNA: TGCAGTGCTAGAGATAGGGGGTCTGAAGCTTTCTTT; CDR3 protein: CSARDRGSEAFF
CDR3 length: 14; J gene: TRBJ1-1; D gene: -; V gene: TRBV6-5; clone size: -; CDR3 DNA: TGTGCCAGCAGGTCCGGGACACTGAACACTGAAGCTTTCTTT; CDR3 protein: CASRSGTLNTEAFF
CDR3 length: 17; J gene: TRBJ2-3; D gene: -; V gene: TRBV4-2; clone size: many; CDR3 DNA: TGTGCCAGCAGCCAAGGCCAAGAGCGTCTCAGCACAGATACGCAGTATTTT; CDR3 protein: CASSQGQERLSTDTQYF
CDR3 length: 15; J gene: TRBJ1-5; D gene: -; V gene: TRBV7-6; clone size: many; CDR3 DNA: TGTGCCAGCAGCCCCAACAGCGGGGGTTATCAGCCCCAGCATTTT; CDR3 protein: CASSPNSGGYQPQHF
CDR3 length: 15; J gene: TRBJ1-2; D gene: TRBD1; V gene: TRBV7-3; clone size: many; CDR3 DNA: TGTGCCAGCAGCCCCCACCCAGGGGGCGACTATGGCTACACCTTC; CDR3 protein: CASSPHPGGDYGYTF
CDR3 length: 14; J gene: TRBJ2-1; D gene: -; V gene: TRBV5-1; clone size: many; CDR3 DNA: TGCGCCAGCAGCTTGGCGGACAGATACAATGAGCAGTTCTTC; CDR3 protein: CASSLADRYNEQFF
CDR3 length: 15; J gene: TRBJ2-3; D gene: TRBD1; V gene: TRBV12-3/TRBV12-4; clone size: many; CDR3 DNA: TGTGCCAGCAGTCAAAGGGACAGGGGAACAGATACGCAGTATTTT; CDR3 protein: CASSQRDRGTDTQYF
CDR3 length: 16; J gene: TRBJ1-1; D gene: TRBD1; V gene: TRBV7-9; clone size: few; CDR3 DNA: TGTGCCAGCAGCAACGGCGGACAGGGACTGAACACTGAAGCTTTCTTT; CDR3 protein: CASSNGGQGLNTEAFF